This T cell receptor beta chain was recorded in a study of CD8+ T cells in alopecia areata. The CDR3 is 15 amino acids. Per germline, CDR1 LGHNA and CDR2 YSLEER. The V end was cut by 1 base, the J end by 12 bases, with 20 bases between. The table lists this clone with a few counts. RNA extraction was followed by reverse transcription into cDNA, which acted as the sequencing template. The assay was immunoSEQ multiplex PCR, and TCRdb's table has in-frame clones only and misses some. The sample yields 100,000 to 150,000 clones, approximately 60% seen once. Described treatment: oral pan-JAK inhibitor, 5-10 mg twice daily. Those with alopecia areata gave lesional scalp punch biopsies and peripheral blood.

Sequenced material: CD4+ T cells sorted from blood, taken at week 4, from a patient treated with tofacitinib. The V gene is TRBV4-3, the J gene TRBJ2-3, with unresolved D. The receptor was derived from a human donor with alopecia areata. The CDR3 here is CASSQVLETAIPQYF. In DNA, the CDR3 is TGCGCCAGCAGCCAAGTTCTGGAGACGGCTATACCCCAGTATTTT.